This T cell receptor beta chain was sequenced during a study of T cells in localized non-small cell lung cancer. Germline assignment: CDR1 SGHRS and CDR2 YFSETQ. The CDR3 loop spans 15 amino acids. The V and J ends lost 4 bases and 0 bases respectively, with 11 bases between them. Measured with immunoSEQ multiplex PCR; TCRdb has only the in-frame clones, and not every one. The table records about 52,000 clones, around nine tenths of them present only once. The origin of this receptor is a female donor with stage II lung adenocarcinoma. The sequences come from PBMCs, collected before any cancer treatment. The chain carries TRBV5-1 and TRBJ2-1; D is unresolved. The CDR3 here is CASSLDSSSYNEQFF. The CDR3, as DNA: TGCGCCAGCAGCCTTGACTCGAGCTCCTACAATGAGCAGTTCTTC.